This record looks at one T cell receptor beta chain sequence and its context. Naive CD8 cells lacked CD45RO and underwent positive selection for CCR7, leaving out terminally differentiated effector memory CD45RA+ cells. The study enrolled healthy HIV-negative adults without recent acute infections or vaccinations as donors. This entry belongs to a study of shared clonotypes between healthy human individuals. Clones were sequenced by immunoSEQ multiplex PCR, and TCRdb holds only the in-frame ones, with some missing. The table shows about 2.1 million clones, with roughly 93% occurring only once. The sequence was obtained from a man younger than 35 in good health. Some clones in this sample may be carry-over from other donors' samples. The sequenced sample was naive CD8+ T cells from PBMCs.

CDR3 region: CASSSSSGLTDTQYF. In DNA, the CDR3 is TGTGCCAGCAGCTCCTCTAGCGGCCTCACAGATACGCAGTATTTT. The chain uses TRBV7-9 and TRBJ2-3, with 7 bases lining up with TRBD2. Germline V gene data show CDR1 as SEHNR and CDR2 as FQNEAQ (reference sequence). The ends lost 4 bases at V and 2 bases at J; junction bases unmatched: 6. CDR3 length: 15 amino acids.